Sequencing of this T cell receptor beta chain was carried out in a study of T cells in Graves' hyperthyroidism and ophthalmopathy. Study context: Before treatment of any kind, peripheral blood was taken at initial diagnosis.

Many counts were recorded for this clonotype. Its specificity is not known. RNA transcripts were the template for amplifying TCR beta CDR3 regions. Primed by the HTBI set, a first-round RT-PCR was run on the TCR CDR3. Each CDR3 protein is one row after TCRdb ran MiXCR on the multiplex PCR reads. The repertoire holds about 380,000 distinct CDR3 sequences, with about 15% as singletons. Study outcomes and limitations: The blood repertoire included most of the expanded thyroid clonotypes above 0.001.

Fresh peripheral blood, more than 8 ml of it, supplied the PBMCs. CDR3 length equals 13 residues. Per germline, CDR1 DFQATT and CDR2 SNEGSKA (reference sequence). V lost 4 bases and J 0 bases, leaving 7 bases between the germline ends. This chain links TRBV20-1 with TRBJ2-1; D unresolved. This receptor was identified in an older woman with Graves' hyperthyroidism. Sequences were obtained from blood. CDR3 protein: CSAIGSSYNEQFF. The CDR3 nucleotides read TGCAGTGCTATCGGCAGCTCCTACAATGAGCAGTTCTTC.